This T cell receptor beta chain was sequenced for a study of CD4 T cells in relation to SARS-CoV-2 and coronaviruses. Study details: ViraFEST: approximately eleven-day antigen culture of PBMCs, then TCR beta CDR3 sequencing.

The data were produced by immunoSEQ multiplex PCR, yet TCRdb's version contains in-frame clones alone and is incomplete. The data show about 43,000 clones, with almost 85% seen just once and over 1.1% held by the top ten. Comment on this clone: Its antigen remains unidentified.

The study, taken as a whole, reports: No crossreactivity against non-spike viral proteins was tested here. SARS-CoV-2-driven expansion was significantly weaker in crossreactive than monoreactive clones. About 65% of donors had memory CD4+ clonotypes crossrecognizing SARS-CoV-2 and common cold coronavirus spike.

The germline V gene has CDR1 MNHEY and CDR2 SVGAGI. Trimming removed 3 bases from V and 1 base from J, with 6 bases in between. The CDR3 has 13 amino acids. Sequencing was performed on naive CD4+ T cells from PBMCs, cultured in vitro. The subset: naive CD4+ T cells isolated by negative enrichment. V is TRBV6-5 and J is TRBJ2-5, with a tentative D call TRBD1 (5 bases). The receptor comes from an adult with COVID-19. CDR3 DNA: TGTGCCAGCAGTTATGACAGCCAAGAGACCCAGTACTTC. Amino acid sequence: CASSYDSQETQYF.